This T cell receptor beta chain was retrieved from a study of shared clonotypes between healthy human individuals. TCRdb keeps only in-frame clones here, not all; method: immunoSEQ multiplex PCR. The repertoire has over 2,000,000 clones, 85% to 95% of them found once; the top ten carry about 1.7%. Whole-study findings and limits: When compared with the clonotypes that were shared by all four sorted-subset donors, the non-shared clonotypes turned out to have lower generation probabilities. Memory subsets generally showed smaller estimated richness than naive subsets did.

Notes on this clone: Its antigen is undetermined.

Selected positively for CCR7 and CD45RO-negative, naive CD8 cells excluded terminally differentiated effector memory CD45RA+ cells. Germline V gene data show CDR1 as SGHAT and CDR2 as FQNNGV. The CDR3 has 19 amino acids. Trimming removed 4 bases from V and 4 bases from J; junction bases left unmatched: 22. The chain uses TRBV11-2 and TRBJ2-7; 7 nucleotides line up with TRBD2. The TCR originated in a man younger than 35 in good health. Some clones in this sample may be carry-over from other donors' samples. Sequenced sample: naive CD8+ T cells from PBMCs. CDR3 residues: CASSSGRYAGTTHPYEQYF. The DNA of the CDR3 is TGTGCCAGCAGCTCGGGGCGTTATGCCGGGACTACCCATCCTTACGAGCAGTACTTC.